This T cell receptor beta chain was recorded in a study of OX40 agonist ivuxolimab in advanced cancers. Study-level points and caveats: Individuals who were partial responders at 0.1-3.0 mg/kg had clonal expansion that ranked among the lowest. Averaged across samples, CD8+ T cells carried more expanded clones than CD4+ did.

Germline CDR1 is WNHNN and CDR2 is SYGVQD (reference sequence). V lost 10 bases, J lost 0 bases, and 13 bases lay in between. CDR3 length: 14 residues. The table came from immunoSEQ multiplex PCR; TCRdb's copy has only in-frame clones and leaves some out. The sample records 45,000 to 65,000 clones, about 81% being singletons. This clone came up a few times. What it recognizes is unknown. The sample was CD4+ or CD8+ T cells sorted from blood, taken in a trial of the OX40 agonist ivuxolimab. This receptor was taken from an adult with an advanced solid tumor such as melanoma, head and neck, liver or kidney cancer. This chain uses TRBV10-1 with TRBJ1-5; maybe TRBD1 (5 bases). CDR3: CATTQEHSNQPQHF. The CDR3 region has the DNA TGCGCCACCACACAGGAACATAGCAATCAGCCCCAGCATTTT.